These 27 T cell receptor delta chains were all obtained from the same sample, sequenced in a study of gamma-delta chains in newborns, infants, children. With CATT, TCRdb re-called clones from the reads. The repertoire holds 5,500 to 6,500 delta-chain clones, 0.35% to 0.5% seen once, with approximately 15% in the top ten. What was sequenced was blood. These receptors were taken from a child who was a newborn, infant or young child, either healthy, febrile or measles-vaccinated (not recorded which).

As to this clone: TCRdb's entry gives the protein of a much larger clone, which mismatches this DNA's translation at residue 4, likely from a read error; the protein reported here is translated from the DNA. The CDR3 nucleotides are TGTGCCTGTGGCACTGGGGGTCCCGGCACCCGACAGATGTTTTTC. Protein sequence: CACGTGGPGTRQMFF. The rearrangement joins TRDV2 to TRDJ3; 8 nucleotides align to TRDD3. Germline-derived CDR1 and CDR2 are GEAIGNYY and EKD. This CDR3 region has 15 residues. Germline trimming cut 5 bases from V and 9 bases from J; bases unmatched to any gene: 8.

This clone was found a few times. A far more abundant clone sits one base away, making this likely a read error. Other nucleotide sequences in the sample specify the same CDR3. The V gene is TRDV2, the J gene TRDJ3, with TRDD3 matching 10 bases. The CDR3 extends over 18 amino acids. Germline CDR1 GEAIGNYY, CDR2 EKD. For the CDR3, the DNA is TGTGCCTGTGACACCGGGGGATACGCGACATGGGACACTCGACAGATGTTTTTC. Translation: CACDTGGYATWDTRQMFF.

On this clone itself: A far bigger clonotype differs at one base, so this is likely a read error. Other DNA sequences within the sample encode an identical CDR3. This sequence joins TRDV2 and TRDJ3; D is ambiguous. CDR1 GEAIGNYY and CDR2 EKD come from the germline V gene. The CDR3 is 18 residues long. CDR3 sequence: CACDTVDRGSWDTRQMFF. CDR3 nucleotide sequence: TGTGCCTGCGACACCGTCGATAGGGGCTCCTGGGACACCCGACAGATGTTTTTC.

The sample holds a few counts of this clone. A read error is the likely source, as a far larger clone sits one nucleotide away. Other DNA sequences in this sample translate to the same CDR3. CDR3 in amino acids: CACDTGGYDKLIF. Written as DNA, the CDR3 is TGTGCCTGCGACACCGGGGGATACGATAAACTCATCTTT. The genes are TRDV2 and TRDJ1; 8 nucleotides agree with TRDD3. The CDR3 has 13 amino acids. Germline CDR1 reads GEAIGNYY; CDR2 reads EKD.

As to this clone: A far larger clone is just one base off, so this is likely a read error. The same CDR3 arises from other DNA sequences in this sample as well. For the CDR3, the DNA is TGTGCCTGTGACACCGGGGGGTACTGGGACACCCGACAGATGTTTTTC. It encodes CACDTGGYWDTRQMFF. The V call is TRDV2, the J call TRDJ3; possible D gene TRDD3, 5 bases. The CDR3 spans 16 residues. Germline-derived CDR1 and CDR2 are GEAIGNYY and EKD. Trimming removed 0 bases from V and 3 bases from J, with 8 bases in between.

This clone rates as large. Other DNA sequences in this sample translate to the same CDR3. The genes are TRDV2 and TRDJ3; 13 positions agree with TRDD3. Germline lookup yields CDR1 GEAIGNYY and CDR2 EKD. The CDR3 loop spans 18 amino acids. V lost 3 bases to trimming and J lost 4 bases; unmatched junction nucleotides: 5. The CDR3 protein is CACDVLGDTRWDTRQMFF. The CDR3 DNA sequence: TGTGCCTGTGACGTACTGGGGGATACGCGGTGGGACACCCGACAGATGTTTTTC.

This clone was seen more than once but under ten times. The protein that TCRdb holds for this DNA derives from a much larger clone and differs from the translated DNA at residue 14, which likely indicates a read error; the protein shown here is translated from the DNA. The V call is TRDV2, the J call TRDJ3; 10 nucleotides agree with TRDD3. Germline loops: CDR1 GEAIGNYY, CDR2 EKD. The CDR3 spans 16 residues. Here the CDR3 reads CACDTGGYWDTRQTFF. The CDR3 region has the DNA TGTGCCTGTGACACTGGGGGATACTGGGACACCCGACAGACGTTTTTC.

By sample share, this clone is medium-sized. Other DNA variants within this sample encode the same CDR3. This CDR3 reads CACDPLGDTGSWDTRQMFF. The CDR3 nucleotides read TGTGCCTGTGACCCACTGGGGGATACTGGCTCCTGGGACACCCGACAGATGTTTTTC. The chain links TRDV2 to TRDJ3, with 12 bases fitting TRDD3. This CDR3 comprises 19 residues. Germline V gene data show CDR1 as GEAIGNYY and CDR2 as EKD. V shed 3 bases, J shed 0 bases, and the junction held 5 bases outside the gene matches.

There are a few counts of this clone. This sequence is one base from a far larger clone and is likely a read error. This CDR3 reads CACDWGTDKHIF. The CDR3 nucleotides read TGTGCCTGTGACTGGGGGACCGATAAACACATCTTT. V gene TRDV2 combines with J gene TRDJ1; TRDD3 agrees at 7 bases. This CDR3 has 12 amino acids. Germline V gene data show CDR1 as GEAIGNYY and CDR2 as EKD.

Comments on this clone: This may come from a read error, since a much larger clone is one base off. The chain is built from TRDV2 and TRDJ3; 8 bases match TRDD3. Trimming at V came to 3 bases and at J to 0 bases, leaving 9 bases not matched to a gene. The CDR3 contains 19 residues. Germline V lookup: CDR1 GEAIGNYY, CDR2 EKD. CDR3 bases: TGTGCCTGTGACCCTCTACTGGGGGGATCCTCCTGGGACACCCGACAGATGTTTTTC. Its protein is CACDPLLGGSSWDTRQMFF.

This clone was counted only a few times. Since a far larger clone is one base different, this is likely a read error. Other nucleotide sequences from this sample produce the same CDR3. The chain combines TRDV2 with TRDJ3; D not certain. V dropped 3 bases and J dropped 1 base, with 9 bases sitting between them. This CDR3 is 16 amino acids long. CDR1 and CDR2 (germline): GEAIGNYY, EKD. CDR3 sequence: CACDPLGSWDTRQMFF. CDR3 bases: TGTGCCTGTGACCCCCTAGGTTCCTGGGACACCCGACAGATGTTTTTC.

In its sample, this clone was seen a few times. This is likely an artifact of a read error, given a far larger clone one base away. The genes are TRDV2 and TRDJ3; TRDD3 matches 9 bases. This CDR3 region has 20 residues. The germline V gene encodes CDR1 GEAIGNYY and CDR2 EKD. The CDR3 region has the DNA TGTGCCTGTGACGTCGTTGGGGATACGGTAAACTCCTGTGACACCCGACAGATGTTTTTC. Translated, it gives CACDVVGDTVNSCDTRQMFF.

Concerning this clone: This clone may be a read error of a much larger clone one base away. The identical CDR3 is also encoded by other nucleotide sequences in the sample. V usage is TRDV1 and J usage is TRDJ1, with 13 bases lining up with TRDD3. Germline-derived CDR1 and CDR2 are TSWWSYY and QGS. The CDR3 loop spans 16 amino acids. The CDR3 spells CALGELGDTYTDKLIF. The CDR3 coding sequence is TGTGCTCTTGGAGAACTGGGGGATACGTACACCGATAAACTCATCTTT.

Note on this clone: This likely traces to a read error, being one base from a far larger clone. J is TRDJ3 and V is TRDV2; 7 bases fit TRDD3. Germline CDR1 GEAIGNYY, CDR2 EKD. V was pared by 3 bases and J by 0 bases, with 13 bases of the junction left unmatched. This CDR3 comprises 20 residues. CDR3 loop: CACDAVKGDPSSWDTRQMFF. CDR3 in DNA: TGTGCCTGTGACGCCGTAAAGGGGGATCCCAGCTCCTGGGACACCCGACAGATGTTTTTC.

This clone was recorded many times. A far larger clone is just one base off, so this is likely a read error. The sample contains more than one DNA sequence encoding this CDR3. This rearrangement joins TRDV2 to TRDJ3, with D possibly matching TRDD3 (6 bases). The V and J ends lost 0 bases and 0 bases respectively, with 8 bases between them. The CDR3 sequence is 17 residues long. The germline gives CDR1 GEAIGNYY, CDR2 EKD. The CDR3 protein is CACDTRGSSWDTRQMFF. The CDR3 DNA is TGTGCCTGTGACACCCGGGGGAGCTCCTGGGACACCCGACAGATGTTTTTC.

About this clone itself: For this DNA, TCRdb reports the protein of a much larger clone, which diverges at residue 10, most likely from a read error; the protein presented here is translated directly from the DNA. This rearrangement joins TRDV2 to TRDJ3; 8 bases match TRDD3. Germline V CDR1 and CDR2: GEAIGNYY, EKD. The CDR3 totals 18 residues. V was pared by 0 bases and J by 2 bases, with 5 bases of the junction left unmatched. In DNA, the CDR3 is TGTGCCTGTGACACCGCGGGATACGCGACCTGGGACACCCGACAGATGTTTTTC. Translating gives CACDTAGYATWDTRQMFF.

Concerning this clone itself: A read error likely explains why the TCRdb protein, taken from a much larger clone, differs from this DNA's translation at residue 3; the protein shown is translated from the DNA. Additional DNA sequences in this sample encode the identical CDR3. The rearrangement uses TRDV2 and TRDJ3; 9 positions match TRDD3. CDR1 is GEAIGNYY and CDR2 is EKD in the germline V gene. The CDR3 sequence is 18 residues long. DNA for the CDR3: TGTGCCCGTGACACCGGGGATACGCGTACCTGGGACACCCGACAGATGTTTTTC. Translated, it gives CARDTGDTRTWDTRQMFF.

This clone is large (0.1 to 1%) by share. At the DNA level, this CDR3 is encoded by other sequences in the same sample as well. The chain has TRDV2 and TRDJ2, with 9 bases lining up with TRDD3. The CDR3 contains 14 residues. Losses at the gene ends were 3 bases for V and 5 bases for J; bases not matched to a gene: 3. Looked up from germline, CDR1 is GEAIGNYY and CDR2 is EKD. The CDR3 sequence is CACDALGDTAQLFF. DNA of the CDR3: TGTGCCTGTGACGCCCTGGGGGATACAGCACAACTCTTCTTT.

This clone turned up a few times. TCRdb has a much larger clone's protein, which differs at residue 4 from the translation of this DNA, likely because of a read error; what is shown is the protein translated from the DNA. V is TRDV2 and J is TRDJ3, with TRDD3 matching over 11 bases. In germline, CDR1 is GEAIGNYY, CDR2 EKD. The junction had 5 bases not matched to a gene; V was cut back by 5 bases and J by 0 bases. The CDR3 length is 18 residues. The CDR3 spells CACGILGDISWDTRQMFF. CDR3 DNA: TGTGCCTGTGGCATACTGGGGGATATCTCCTGGGACACCCGACAGATGTTTTTC.

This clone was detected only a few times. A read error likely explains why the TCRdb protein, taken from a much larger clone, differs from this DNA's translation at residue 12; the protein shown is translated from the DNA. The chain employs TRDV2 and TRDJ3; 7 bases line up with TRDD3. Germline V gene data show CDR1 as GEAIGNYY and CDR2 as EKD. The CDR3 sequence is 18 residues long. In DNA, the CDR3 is TGTGCCTGTGACACCGTGGGGGAAAGCTCCTGGGGCACCCGACAGATGTTTTTC. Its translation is CACDTVGESSWGTRQMFF.

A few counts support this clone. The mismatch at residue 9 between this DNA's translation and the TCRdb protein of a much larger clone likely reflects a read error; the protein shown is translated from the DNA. CDR3 coding DNA: TGTGCCTGTGACCCTACTGGTAGCCCCTGGGACACCCGACAGATGTTTTTC. Residues: CACDPTGSPWDTRQMFF. This sequence joins TRDV2 and TRDJ3; D could derive from TRDD2 or TRDD3 (5 bases each). The CDR3 totals 17 residues. V was shortened by 3 bases and J by 2 bases, with 13 bases between the two germline ends. The germline gives CDR1 GEAIGNYY, CDR2 EKD.

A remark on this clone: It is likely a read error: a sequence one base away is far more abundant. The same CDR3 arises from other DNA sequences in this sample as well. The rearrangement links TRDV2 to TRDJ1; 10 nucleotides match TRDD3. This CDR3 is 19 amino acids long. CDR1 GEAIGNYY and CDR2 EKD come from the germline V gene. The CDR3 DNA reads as TGTGCCTGTGACACACCTGGGGGGGGATACGACCCGTACACTGATAAACTCATCTTT. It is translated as CACDTPGGGYDPYTDKLIF.

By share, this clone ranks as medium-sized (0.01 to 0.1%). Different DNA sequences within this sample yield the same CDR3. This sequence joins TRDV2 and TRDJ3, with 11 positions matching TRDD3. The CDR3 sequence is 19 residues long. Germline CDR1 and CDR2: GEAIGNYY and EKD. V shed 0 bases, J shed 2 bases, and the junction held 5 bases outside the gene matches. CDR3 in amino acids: CACDTGLLGDTWDTRQMFF. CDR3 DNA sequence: TGTGCCTGTGACACCGGATTACTGGGGGATACCTGGGACACCCGACAGATGTTTTTC.

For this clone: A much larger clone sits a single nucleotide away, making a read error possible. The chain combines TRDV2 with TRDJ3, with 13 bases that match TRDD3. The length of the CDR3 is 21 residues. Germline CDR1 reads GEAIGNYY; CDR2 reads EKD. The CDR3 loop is CACGTGGYWGIRSWDTRQMFF. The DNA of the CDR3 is TGTGCCTGTGGCACCGGGGGATACTGGGGGATACGCTCCTGGGACACCCGACAGATGTTTTTC.

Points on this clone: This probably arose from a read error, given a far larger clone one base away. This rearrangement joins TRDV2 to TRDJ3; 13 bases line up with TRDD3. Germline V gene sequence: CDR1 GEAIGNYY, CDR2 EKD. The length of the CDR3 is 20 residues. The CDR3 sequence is CACDKVLGDTRSWDARQMFF. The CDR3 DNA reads TGTGCCTGTGACAAAGTACTGGGGGATACGCGGTCCTGGGACGCCCGACAGATGTTTTTC.

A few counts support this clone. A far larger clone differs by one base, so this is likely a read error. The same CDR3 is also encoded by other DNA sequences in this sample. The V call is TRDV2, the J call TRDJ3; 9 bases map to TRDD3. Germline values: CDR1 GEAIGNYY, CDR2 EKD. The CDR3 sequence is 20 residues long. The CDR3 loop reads CACDTVLGIRSSWDTRQMFF. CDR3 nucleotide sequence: TGTGCCTGTGACACCGTTCTGGGGATACGCAGCTCATGGGACACCCGTCAGATGTTTTTC.

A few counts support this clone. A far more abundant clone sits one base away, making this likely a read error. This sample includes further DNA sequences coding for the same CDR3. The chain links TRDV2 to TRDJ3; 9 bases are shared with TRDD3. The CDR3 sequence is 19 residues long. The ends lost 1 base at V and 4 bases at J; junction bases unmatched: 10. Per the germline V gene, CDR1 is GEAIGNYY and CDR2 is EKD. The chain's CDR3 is CACDTVGDKSSWDTRQMFF. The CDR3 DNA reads TGTGCCTGTGACACGGTGGGGGATAAGAGCTCATGGGACACCCGACAGATGTTTTTC.